This T cell receptor beta chain was identified in a study of blood T cell repertoires in COVID-19. Study in general: Collection of acute and convalescent COVID-19 samples took place in the United States, Italy and Spain.

Seattle-derived patients entered the study during active infection and were followed longitudinally. This CDR3 contains 14 residues. Germline V gene sequence: CDR1 SNHLY, CDR2 FYNNEI. The V and J ends lost 6 bases and 6 bases respectively, with 14 bases between them. As handled by the study authors: It was from reference gene primer amplification that nucleated cell counts were estimated. The repertoire was sequenced with immunoSEQ multiplex PCR; TCRdb's copy has only in-frame clones and lacks some. That table is the source of V, J and clone size, and D and trimming were worked out from the DNA. The sample lists a few hundred thousand clones; almost 90% were seen once.

The chain is built from TRBV2 and TRBJ1-4, with D perhaps matching TRBD1 (6 bases). The receptor was derived from a woman between 55 and 75 years old with COVID-19, enrolled during active disease. Sequencing was carried out using peripheral blood. Here the CDR3 reads CASRERTAYEKLFF. The CDR3, as DNA: TGTGCCAGCAGAGAGAGGACAGCCTATGAAAAACTGTTTTTT. Combining the CDR3 with reference TRBV2 and TRBJ1-4 gives the whole variable domain EPEVTQTPSHQVTQMGQEVILRCVPISNHLYFYWYRQILGQKVEFLVSFYNNEISEKSEIFDDQFSVERPDGSNFTLKIRSTKLEDSAMYFCASRERTAYEKLFFGSGTQLSVL.